This T cell receptor (beta chain) derives from a study of shared clonotypes between healthy human individuals. This table comes from immunoSEQ multiplex PCR, and its TCRdb copy is limited to in-frame clones, with some not included. The sample consists of some 1,900,000 clones, over 85% of them appearing once. Per the germline V gene, CDR1 is SGDLS and CDR2 is YYNGEE. The length of the CDR3 is 15 residues. V lost 3 bases to trimming and J lost 2 bases, with 13 bases between them. As for this clone: Other nucleotide sequences in the sample specify the same CDR3.

Only CD45RO-negative cells positively selected for CCR7 counted as naive CD8 cells, so terminally differentiated effector memory CD45RA+ cells were excluded. V gene TRBV9 combines with J gene TRBJ2-3, with D possibly matching TRBD1 (7 bases). The receptor comes from a man aged 18-30 years in good health. The sequencing sample was made of naive CD8+ T cells sorted from blood. In DNA, the CDR3 is TGTGCCAGCAGCGGCAGGGGGGCTCTCACAGATACGCAGTATTTT. It translates to CASSGRGALTDTQYF.